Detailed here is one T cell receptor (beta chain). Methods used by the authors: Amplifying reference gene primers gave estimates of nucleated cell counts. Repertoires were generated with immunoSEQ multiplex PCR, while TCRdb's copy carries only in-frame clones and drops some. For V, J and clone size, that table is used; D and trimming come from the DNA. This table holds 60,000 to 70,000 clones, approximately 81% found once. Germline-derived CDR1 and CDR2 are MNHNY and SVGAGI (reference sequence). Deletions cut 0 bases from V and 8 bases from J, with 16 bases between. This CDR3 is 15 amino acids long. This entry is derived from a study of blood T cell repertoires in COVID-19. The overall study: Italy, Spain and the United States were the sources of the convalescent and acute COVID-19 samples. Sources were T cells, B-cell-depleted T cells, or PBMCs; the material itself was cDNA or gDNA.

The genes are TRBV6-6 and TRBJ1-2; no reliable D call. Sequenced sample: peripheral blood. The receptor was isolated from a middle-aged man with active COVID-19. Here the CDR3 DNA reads TGTGCCAGCAGTTACTCCGGGGATGCGATTCTAGGCTACACCTTC. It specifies CASSYSGDAILGYTF.